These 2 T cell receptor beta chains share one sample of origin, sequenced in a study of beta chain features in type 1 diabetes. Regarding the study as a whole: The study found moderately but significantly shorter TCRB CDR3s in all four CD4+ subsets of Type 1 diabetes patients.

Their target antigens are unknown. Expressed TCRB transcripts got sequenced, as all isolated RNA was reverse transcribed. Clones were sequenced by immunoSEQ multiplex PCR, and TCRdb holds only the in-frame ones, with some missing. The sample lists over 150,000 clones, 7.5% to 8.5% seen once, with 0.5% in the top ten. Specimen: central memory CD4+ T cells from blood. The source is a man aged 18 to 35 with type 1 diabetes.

The CDR3 here is CASSQDPNSGWIRDNEQFF. The CDR3 DNA reads as TGCGCCAGCAGCCAAGATCCGAATAGCGGGTGGATTAGGGACAATGAGCAGTTCTTC. The chain uses TRBV4-1 and TRBJ2-1, with TRBD2 identical over 7 bases. The CDR3 sequence is 19 residues long. Germline trimming cut 0 bases from V and 5 bases from J; bases unmatched to any gene: 16. CDR1 is MGHRA, CDR2 YSYEKL, per germline.

CDR3 DNA: TGTGCCAGCAGTGAAGGGACTAGCGGGAGGGATCGTCAAGAGACCCAGTACTTC. Amino acid sequence: CASSEGTSGRDRQETQYF. The genes are TRBV6-1 and TRBJ2-5, with 15 bases identical to TRBD2. The CDR3 totals 18 residues. After removal of 1 base from V and 2 bases from J, the junction contained 5 bases not matched to a gene. The germline gives CDR1 MNHNS, CDR2 SASEGT.